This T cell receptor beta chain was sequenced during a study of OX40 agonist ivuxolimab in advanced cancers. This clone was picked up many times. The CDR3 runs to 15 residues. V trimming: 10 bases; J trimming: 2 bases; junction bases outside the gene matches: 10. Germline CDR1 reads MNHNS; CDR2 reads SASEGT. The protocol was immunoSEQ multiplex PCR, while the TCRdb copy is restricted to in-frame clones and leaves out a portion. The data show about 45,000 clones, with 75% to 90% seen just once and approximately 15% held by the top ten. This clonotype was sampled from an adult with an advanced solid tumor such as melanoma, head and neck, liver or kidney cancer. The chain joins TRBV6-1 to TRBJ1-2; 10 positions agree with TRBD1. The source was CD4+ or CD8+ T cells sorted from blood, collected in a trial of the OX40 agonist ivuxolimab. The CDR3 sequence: CAIAAGQGPNYGYTF. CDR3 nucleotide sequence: TGTGCCATCGCGGCGGGACAGGGGCCAAACTATGGCTACACCTTC.